This TCR beta chain was profiled in a study of cytomegalovirus exposure and HLA in healthy donors. Whole-study findings and limits: Cytomegalovirus association was assigned to 170 or so TCR beta chains.

On this clone itself: Its specificity is unknown.

The CDR3 spans 17 residues. Germline CDR1 MGHRA, CDR2 YSYEKL. Trimming removed 0 bases from V and 11 bases from J; junction bases left unmatched: 11. The protocol was immunoSEQ multiplex PCR, while the TCRdb copy is restricted to in-frame clones and leaves out a portion. Here the sample spans about 200,000 clones, about nine tenths being singletons. This TCR came from a young woman in good health and CMV-seropositive. Sequencing was carried out using PBMCs. The chain is built from TRBV4-1 and TRBJ2-6; 9 nucleotides align to TRBD1. This chain's CDR3 is CASSQDPGTGYTDVLTF. The CDR3 DNA is TGCGCCAGCAGCCAAGACCCAGGGACAGGGTATACGGACGTCCTGACTTTC.